This T cell receptor (beta chain) came from a study of graft-versus-host responses after intestinal transplantation. Generated by immunoSEQ multiplex PCR, the TCRdb table keeps only in-frame clones and is missing some. The table records roughly 15,000 clones, 74% of them present only once. Graft specimens yielded both intraepithelial and lamina propria lymphocytes. Trimming removed 5 bases at V and 0 bases at J, with 11 bases between. Germline-derived CDR1 and CDR2 are SSHAT and FNYEAQ (reference sequence). The CDR3 contains 15 residues. This clone was seen just once. This TCR was sampled from a human patient who received an intestinal transplant, so some T cells may come from the graft donor. V usage is TRBV7-7 and J usage is TRBJ1-3, with D perhaps TRBD1 (5 bases). Sequencing was performed on ileum tissue, taken 16 days after intestinal transplant. CDR3 sequence (DNA): TGTGCCAGCAGCGCTCGACAGAGCTCTGGAAACACCATATATTTT. It yields the protein CASSARQSSGNTIYF.